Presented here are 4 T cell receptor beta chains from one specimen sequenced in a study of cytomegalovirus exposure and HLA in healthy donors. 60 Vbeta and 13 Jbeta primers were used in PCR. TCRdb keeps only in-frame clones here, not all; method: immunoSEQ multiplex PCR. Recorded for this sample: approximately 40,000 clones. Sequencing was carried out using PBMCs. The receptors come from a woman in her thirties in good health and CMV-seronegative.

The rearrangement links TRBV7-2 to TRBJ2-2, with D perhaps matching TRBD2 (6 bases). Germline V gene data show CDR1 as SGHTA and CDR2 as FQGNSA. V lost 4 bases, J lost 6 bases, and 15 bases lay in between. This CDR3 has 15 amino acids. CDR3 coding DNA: TGTGCCAGCAGCTCCTGGGCCGGGGGACCCGGGGAGCTGTTTTTT. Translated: CASSSWAGGPGELFF.

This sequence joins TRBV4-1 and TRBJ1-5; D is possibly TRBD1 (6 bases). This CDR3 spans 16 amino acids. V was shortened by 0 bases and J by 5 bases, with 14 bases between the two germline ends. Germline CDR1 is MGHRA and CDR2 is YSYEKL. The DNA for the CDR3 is TGCGCCAGCAGCCAAGATGGGGGCGGGTGGGATCAGCCCCAGCATTTT. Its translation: CASSQDGGGWDQPQHF.

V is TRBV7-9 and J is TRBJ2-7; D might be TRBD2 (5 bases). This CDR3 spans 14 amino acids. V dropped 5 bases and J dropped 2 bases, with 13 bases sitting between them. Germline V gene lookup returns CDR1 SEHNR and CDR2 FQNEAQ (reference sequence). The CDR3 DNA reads TGTGCCAGCAGCCAACCACTCGGGGCCTACGAGCAGTACTTC. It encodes CASSQPLGAYEQYF.

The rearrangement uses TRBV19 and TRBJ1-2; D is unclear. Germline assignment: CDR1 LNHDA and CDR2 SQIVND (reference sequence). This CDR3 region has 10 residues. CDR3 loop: CAAGDYGYTF. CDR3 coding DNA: TGTGCGGCCGGAGACTATGGCTACACCTTC.